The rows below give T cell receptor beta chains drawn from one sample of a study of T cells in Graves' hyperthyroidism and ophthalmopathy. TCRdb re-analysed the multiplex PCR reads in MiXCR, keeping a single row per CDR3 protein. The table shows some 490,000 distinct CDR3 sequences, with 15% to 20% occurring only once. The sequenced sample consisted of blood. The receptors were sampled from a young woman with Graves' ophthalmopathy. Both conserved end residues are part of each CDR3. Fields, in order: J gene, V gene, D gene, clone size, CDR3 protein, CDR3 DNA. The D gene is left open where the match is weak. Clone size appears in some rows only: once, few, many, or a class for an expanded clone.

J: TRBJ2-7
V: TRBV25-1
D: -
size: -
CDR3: CASSDFNYEQYF
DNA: TGTGCCAGCAGTGACTTCAACTACGAGCAGTACTTC

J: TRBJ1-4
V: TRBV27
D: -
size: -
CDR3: CASGEGSGEKLFF
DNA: TGTGCCAGCGGAGAGGGGAGCGGTGAAAAACTGTTTTTT

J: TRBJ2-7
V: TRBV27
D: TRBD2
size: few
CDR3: CASSLKKRTRSASGRGTYEQYF
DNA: TGTGCCAGCAGTTTAAAGAAACGGACTAGATCGGCTAGCGGGAGGGGAACCTACGAGCAGTACTTC

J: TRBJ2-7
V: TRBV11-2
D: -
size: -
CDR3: CASTERAEQYF
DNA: TGTGCCAGCACGGAAAGGGCCGAGCAGTACTTC

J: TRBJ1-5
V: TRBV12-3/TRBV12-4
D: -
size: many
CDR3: CASSLAQPQHF
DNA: TGTGCCAGCAGTTTGGCGCAGCCCCAGCATTTT

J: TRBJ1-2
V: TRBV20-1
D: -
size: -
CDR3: CSAPGISNYGYTF
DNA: TGCAGTGCTCCCGGGATTTCGAACTATGGCTACACCTTC

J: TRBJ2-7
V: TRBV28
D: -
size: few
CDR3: CASISSGQTGGEQYF
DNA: TGTGCCAGCATCTCTTCAGGGCAGACGGGTGGCGAGCAGTACTTC

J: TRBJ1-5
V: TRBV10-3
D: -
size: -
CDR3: CAISDSGLRSQPQHF
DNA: TGTGCCATCAGTGATTCTGGCCTTCGGAGTCAGCCCCAGCATTTT

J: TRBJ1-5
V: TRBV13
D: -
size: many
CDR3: CASSPSPFSFPRDNQPQHF
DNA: TGTGCCAGCAGCCCCTCCCCATTTTCGTTTCCGAGGGACAATCAGCCCCAGCATTTT

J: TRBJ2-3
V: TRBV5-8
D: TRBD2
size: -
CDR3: CASSLASTSGPTDTQYF
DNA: TGTGCCAGCAGCTTGGCCAGCACTAGCGGGCCCACAGATACGCAGTATTTT

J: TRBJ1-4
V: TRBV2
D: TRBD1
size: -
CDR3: CTSTDRGFDEKLFF
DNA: TGTACCAGCACCGACAGGGGATTTGATGAAAAACTGTTTTTT

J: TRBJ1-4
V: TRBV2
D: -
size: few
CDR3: CASSEDTRYEKLFF
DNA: TGTGCCAGCAGTGAGGACACCCGATATGAAAAACTGTTTTTT

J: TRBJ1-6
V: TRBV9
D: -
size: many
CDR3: CASSVTGDNSPLHF
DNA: TGTGCCAGCAGCGTGACAGGAGACAATTCACCCCTCCACTTT

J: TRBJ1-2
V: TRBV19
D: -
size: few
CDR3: CASGPQKGYGYTF
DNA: TGTGCCAGTGGGCCGCAGAAGGGCTATGGCTACACCTTC

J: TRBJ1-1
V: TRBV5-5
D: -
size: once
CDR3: CASSTGIRGDEAFF
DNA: TGTGCCAGCAGCACCGGGATCCGAGGAGATGAAGCTTTCTTT

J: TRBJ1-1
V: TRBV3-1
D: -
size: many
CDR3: CASSPRRRGGTEAFF
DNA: TGTGCCAGCAGCCCTCGACGGAGGGGGGGCACTGAAGCTTTCTTT

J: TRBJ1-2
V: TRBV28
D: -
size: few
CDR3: CASSTGIDYGYTF
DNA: TGTGCCAGCAGTACAGGGATAGACTATGGCTACACCTTC

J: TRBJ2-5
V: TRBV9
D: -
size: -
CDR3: CASSVAARGAETQYF
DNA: TGTGCCAGCAGCGTAGCGGCTAGGGGAGCAGAGACCCAGTACTTC

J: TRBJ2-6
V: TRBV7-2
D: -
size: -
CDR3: CASSSDVGEEVLTF
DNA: TGTGCCAGCAGCTCGGACGTTGGGGAAGAAGTCCTGACTTTC

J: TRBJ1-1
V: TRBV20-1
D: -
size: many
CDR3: CSASGLHLRAVGSEAFF
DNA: TGCAGTGCTAGCGGCTTACATCTGAGGGCCGTGGGGTCTGAAGCTTTCTTT

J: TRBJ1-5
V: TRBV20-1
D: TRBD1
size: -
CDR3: CSARLRQGHQPQHF
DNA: TGCAGTGCTAGACTCAGACAGGGCCATCAGCCCCAGCATTTT

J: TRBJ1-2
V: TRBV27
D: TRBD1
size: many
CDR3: CASSSFGGTGDDGYTF
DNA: TGTGCCAGCAGTTCCTTCGGGGGTACAGGGGACGATGGCTACACCTTC

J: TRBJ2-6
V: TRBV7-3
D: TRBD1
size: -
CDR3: CASSLTPPVGQSGSGANVLTF
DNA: TGTGCCAGCAGCTTAACCCCACCCGTGGGACAGTCCGGGTCTGGGGCCAACGTCCTGACTTTC

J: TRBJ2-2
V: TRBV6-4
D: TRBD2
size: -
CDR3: CASSKDRGAGELFF
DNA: TGTGCCAGCAGCAAGGACCGGGGGGCCGGGGAGCTGTTTTTT

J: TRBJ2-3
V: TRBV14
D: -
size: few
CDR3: CASSPVVRGSTDTQYF
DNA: TGTGCCAGCAGCCCCGTCGTGAGGGGGAGCACAGATACGCAGTATTTT

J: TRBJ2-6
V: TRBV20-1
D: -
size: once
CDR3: CSASPQWESSGANVLTF
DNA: TGCAGTGCCTCCCCCCAGTGGGAGTCTTCAGGGGCCAACGTCCTGACTTTC

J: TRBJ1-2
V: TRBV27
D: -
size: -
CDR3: CASSLTGDTRYGYTF
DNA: TGTGCCAGCAGTTTAACTGGGGACACCCGCTATGGCTACACCTTC

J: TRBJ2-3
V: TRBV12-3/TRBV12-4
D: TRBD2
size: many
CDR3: CASTLAGGTDTQYF
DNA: TGTGCCAGCACCCTAGCGGGAGGCACAGATACGCAGTATTTT

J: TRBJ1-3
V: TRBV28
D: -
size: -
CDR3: CASSQGTLRNTIYF
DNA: TGTGCCAGCAGCCAAGGGACTCTCCGAAACACCATATATTTT

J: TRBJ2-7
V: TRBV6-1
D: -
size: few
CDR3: CASGRISYEQYF
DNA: TGTGCCAGCGGCAGAATTTCCTACGAGCAGTACTTC

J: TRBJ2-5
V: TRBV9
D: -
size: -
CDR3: CASSATSGATDF
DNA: TGTGCCAGCAGCGCGACTTCAGGGGCAACGGACTTC

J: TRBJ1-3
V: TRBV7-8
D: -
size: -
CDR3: CASSIKEFRLDSRIGNTIYF
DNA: TGTGCCAGCAGCATCAAAGAGTTTCGCTTGGACAGTCGGATTGGAAACACCATATATTTT

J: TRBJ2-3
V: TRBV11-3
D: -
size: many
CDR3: CASQLMAGGTDTQYF
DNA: TGTGCCAGTCAGCTTATGGCCGGGGGCACAGATACGCAGTATTTT

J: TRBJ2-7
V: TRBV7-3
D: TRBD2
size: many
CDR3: CASSLTASGRLGEQYF
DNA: TGTGCCAGCAGCTTAACGGCTAGCGGGAGATTGGGTGAGCAGTACTTC

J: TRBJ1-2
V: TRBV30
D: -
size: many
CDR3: CAWSDLGHLRGNYGYTF
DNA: TGTGCCTGGAGTGATCTTGGCCACCTTAGGGGCAACTATGGCTACACCTTC

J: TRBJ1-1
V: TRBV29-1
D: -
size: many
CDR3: CSVGAQATEAFF
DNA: TGCAGCGTGGGTGCGCAGGCAACTGAAGCTTTCTTT

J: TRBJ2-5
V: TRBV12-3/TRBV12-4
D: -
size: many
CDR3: CASSSQTGRQETQYF
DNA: TGTGCCAGCAGTTCTCAGACCGGACGTCAAGAGACCCAGTACTTC

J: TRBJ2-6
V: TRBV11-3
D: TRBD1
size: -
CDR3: CASDPRGTGANVLTF
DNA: TGTGCCAGCGACCCCAGGGGGACTGGGGCCAACGTCCTGACTTTC

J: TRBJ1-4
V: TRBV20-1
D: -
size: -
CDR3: CSATGRAKEKLFF
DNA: TGCAGTGCTACGGGGAGGGCCAAGGAAAAACTGTTTTTT

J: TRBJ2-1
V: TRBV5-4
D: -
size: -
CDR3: CASSLLTGTGTHNEQFF
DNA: TGTGCCAGCAGCTTACTAACCGGGACTGGCACCCACAATGAGCAGTTCTTC

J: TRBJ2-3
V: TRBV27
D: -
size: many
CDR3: CASSSTVSSTDTQYF
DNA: TGTGCCAGTAGCTCGACGGTTTCTAGCACAGATACGCAGTATTTT

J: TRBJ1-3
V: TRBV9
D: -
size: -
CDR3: CASSGKSQAGNTIYF
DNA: TGTGCCAGCAGCGGAAAATCTCAGGCTGGAAACACCATATATTTT

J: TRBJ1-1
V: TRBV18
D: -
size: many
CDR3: CASSRRTQNTEAFF
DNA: TGTGCCAGCTCACGGCGGACGCAGAACACTGAAGCTTTCTTT

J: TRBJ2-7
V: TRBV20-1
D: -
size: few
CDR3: CSASSGDSYEQYF
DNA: TGCAGTGCTAGTTCTGGGGACTCCTACGAGCAGTACTTC

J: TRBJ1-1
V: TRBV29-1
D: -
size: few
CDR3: CSGRRGAEAFF
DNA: TGCAGCGGCCGACGAGGGGCTGAAGCTTTCTTT

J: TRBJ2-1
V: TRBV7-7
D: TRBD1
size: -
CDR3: CASSSQGADEQFF
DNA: TGTGCTAGCAGCTCGCAGGGGGCCGATGAGCAGTTCTTC